The 17 T cell receptor beta chains reported below all come from one sample, sequenced in a study of CD8+CD57+ T cells in acquired aplastic anemia. Sequenced patients had shown CD8+CD57+ cell expansion by flow cytometry. Genomic DNA, serving as template, underwent TCR beta VDJ and CDR3 profiling. One entry per CDR3 protein results from TCRdb running MiXCR on the reads. The table includes approximately 150,000 distinct CDR3 sequences, about 70% detected once. The specimen was sorted CD4+, CD8+, or CD8+CD57+ T cells (not recorded which) from PBMCs. These receptor sequences come from a human donor with aplastic anemia.

This chain connects TRBV5-6 to TRBJ1-1, with D perhaps matching TRBD1 (6 bases). Germline CDR1 and CDR2: SGHDT and YYEEEE. CDR3 length: 17 residues. The V end lost 1 base, the J end lost 7 bases, and 23 bases lay between the germline ends. CDR3: CASSLSGSRFLGGEAFF. As DNA, the CDR3 is TGTGCCAGCAGCTTGTCCGGGAGCCGATTTTTAGGGGGTGAAGCTTTCTTT.

This rearrangement joins TRBV7-9 to TRBJ2-5, with D tentatively TRBD2 (5 bases). The CDR3 has 14 residues. Trimming left V 4 bases short and J 6 bases short, with 15 bases between. Germline CDR1 SEHNR, CDR2 FQNEAQ (reference sequence). CDR3: CASSSPTTLKTQYF. In DNA, the CDR3 is TGTGCCAGCAGCTCCCCGACTACCCTAAAGACCCAGTACTTC.

The chain uses TRBV6-5 and TRBJ1-2; D unresolved. The CDR3 loop spans 13 amino acids. The germline V gene encodes CDR1 MNHEY and CDR2 SVGAGI. V was cut by 0 bases and J by 8 bases, with 10 bases left in between. The CDR3 bases are TGTGCCAGCAGTTACTCAGCGGATAGAGGCTACACCTTC. Protein: CASSYSADRGYTF.

This clonotype was counted many times. The V call is TRBV28, the J call TRBJ2-5; TRBD1 is a possible D gene (6 bases). The length of the CDR3 is 14 residues. The V gene lost 8 bases and the J gene lost 4 bases, with 17 bases spanning the gap. CDR1 and CDR2 (germline): MDHEN, SYDVKM. CDR3 nucleotides: TGTGCCAGCCACGCTTCACAGGGTCTAGAGACCCAGTACTTC. Protein product: CASHASQGLETQYF. Full variable domain (outside the CDR3, taken from reference TRBV28 and TRBJ2-5): DVKVTQSSRYLVKRTGEKVFLECVQDMDHENMFWYRQDPGLGLRLIYFSYDVKMKEKGDIPEGYSVSREKKERFSLILESASTNQTSMYLCASHASQGLETQYFGPGTRLLVL.

V is TRBV19 and J is TRBJ1-2; D gene ambiguous. This CDR3 has 14 residues. The germline V and J ends were trimmed by 3 bases and 8 bases, with 16 bases remaining between them. Germline V CDR1 and CDR2: LNHDA, SQIVND (reference sequence). This CDR3 reads CASSIKGALKGYTF. The CDR3 bases are TGTGCCAGTAGTATTAAGGGAGCATTGAAAGGCTACACCTTC.

V usage is TRBV20-1 and J usage is TRBJ2-7; D possibly corresponds to TRBD2 (5 bases). Trimming stripped 3 bases from V and 6 bases from J, with 12 bases between. The CDR3 is made up of 12 amino acids. Germline CDR1 DFQATT, CDR2 SNEGSKA (reference sequence). This CDR3 reads CSASFRGLEQYF. For the CDR3, the DNA is TGCAGTGCTAGTTTTCGAGGGCTCGAGCAGTACTTC.

CDR3 loop: CASSLFAGGYEQYF. The CDR3 DNA sequence: TGTGCCAGCAGCTTATTTGCAGGGGGTTACGAGCAGTACTTC. The chain has TRBV7-6 and TRBJ2-7; TRBD1 matches at 7 bases. Germline V CDR1 and CDR2: SGHVS, FNYEAQ. CDR3 length: 14 amino acids. Germline trimming cut 2 bases from V and 4 bases from J; bases unmatched to any gene: 5.

Only one count was recorded for this clonotype. This chain connects TRBV10-3 to TRBJ2-3, with 9 bases fitting TRBD2. The germline gives CDR1 ENHRY, CDR2 SYGVKD. The CDR3 contains 16 residues. J lost 5 bases, V lost 3 bases, and 9 bases had no gene match. Written as DNA, the CDR3 is TGTGCCATCAGTGACCTGCGGGAGGGATCGGGAGATACGCAGTATTTT. It translates to CAISDLREGSGDTQYF.

The table lists this clonotype with a few counts. The gene calls are TRBV6-6 and TRBJ2-7, with a weak D call TRBD2 (6 bases). Germline CDR1 is MNHNY and CDR2 is SVGAGI (reference sequence). Trimming took 2 bases from V and 3 from J, leaving 8 bases between them. This CDR3 has 13 amino acids. The DNA for the CDR3 is TGTGCCAGCAGTTACGGGGGGAACTACGAGCAGTACTTC. Residues: CASSYGGNYEQYF.

This clonotype was seen more than once but under ten times. This chain uses TRBV6-1 with TRBJ1-2, with D possibly being TRBD1 (5 bases). Between the trimmed V and J ends, which lost 7 bases and 2 bases, there was a span of 8 bases. This CDR3 has 12 residues. Germline CDR1 and CDR2: MNHNS and SASEGT. CDR3 amino acids: CASISGNYGYTF. The CDR3 coding sequence is TGTGCCAGCATCTCAGGGAACTATGGCTACACCTTC.

The CDR3 DNA follows: TGTGCCAGCAGCTTAGGGACAGGGATGGGTGGCACAGATACGCAGTATTTT. As protein: CASSLGTGMGGTDTQYF. The genes are TRBV7-2 and TRBJ2-3; 8 nucleotides line up with TRBD1. Per the germline V gene, CDR1 is SGHTA and CDR2 is FQGNSA. The CDR3 totals 17 residues. V dropped 1 base and J dropped 1; count of bases not matched to a gene: 7.

In its sample, this clonotype was seen many times. The gene calls are TRBV19 and TRBJ2-3, with D hard to call. The germline V gene encodes CDR1 LNHDA and CDR2 SQIVND (reference sequence). V dropped 6 bases and J dropped 2 bases, with 12 bases sitting between them. The CDR3 contains 14 residues. The CDR3 bases are TGTGCCAGTAGCGGTCCCGCCGACACAGATACGCAGTATTTT. It codes for CASSGPADTDTQYF.

This sequence joins TRBV7-8 and TRBJ1-5, with D unclear. CDR1 and CDR2 (germline): SGHVS, FQNEAQ. Trimming pared 4 bases from V and 5 bases from J, leaving 12 bases between. CDR3 length equals 14 residues. CDR3 sequence (DNA): TGTGCCAGCAGCTCCGGACCTATCCATCAGCCCCAGCATTTT. This gives the protein CASSSGPIHQPQHF.

V gene TRBV2 combines with J gene TRBJ2-1, with D maybe TRBD1 (5 bases). Germline CDR1 and CDR2: SNHLY and FYNNEI. The ends were cut back, 4 bases at V and 6 bases at J, with 10 bases in the middle. The CDR3 totals 13 residues. CDR3 DNA sequence: TGTGCCAGCAGTGGTCTTCAGGGCAATGAGCAGTTCTTC. Protein: CASSGLQGNEQFF. The full variable domain, completed using reference TRBV2 and TRBJ2-1, is EPEVTQTPSHQVTQMGQEVILRCVPISNHLYFYWYRQILGQKVEFLVSFYNNEISEKSEIFDDQFSVERPDGSNFTLKIRSTKLEDSAMYFCASSGLQGNEQFFGPGTRLTVL.

The rearrangement joins TRBV24-1 to TRBJ2-1; 8 bases are shared with TRBD2. CDR1 is KGHDR and CDR2 is SFDVKD in the germline V gene. V trimming: 2 bases; J trimming: 6 bases; junction bases outside the gene matches: 8. CDR3 size: 16 residues. CDR3 sequence reads: CATSDYTGTRSNEQFF. CDR3 bases: TGTGCCACCAGTGATTACACTGGGACTAGATCCAATGAGCAGTTCTTC.

The rearrangement links TRBV10-3 to TRBJ2-4; 8 nucleotides match TRBD1. The CDR3 has 14 amino acids. V was pared by 10 bases and J by 8 bases, with 13 bases of the junction left unmatched. The germline gives CDR1 ENHRY, CDR2 SYGVKD. The DNA for the CDR3 is TGTGCCAGCAGCATAGACAGGGGTGGGGACATTCAGTACTTC. This gives the protein CASSIDRGGDIQYF.

The table lists this clonotype with a few counts. The chain recombines TRBV20-1 with TRBJ2-7; 7 positions match TRBD1. The junction had 12 bases not matched to a gene; V was cut back by 0 bases and J by 4 bases. This CDR3 region has 16 residues. CDR1 is DFQATT and CDR2 is SNEGSKA in the germline V gene (reference sequence). The CDR3 region is CSARDHLGDSGYEQYF. In DNA form, the CDR3 reads TGCAGTGCTAGAGACCACCTGGGGGACAGCGGATACGAGCAGTACTTC.